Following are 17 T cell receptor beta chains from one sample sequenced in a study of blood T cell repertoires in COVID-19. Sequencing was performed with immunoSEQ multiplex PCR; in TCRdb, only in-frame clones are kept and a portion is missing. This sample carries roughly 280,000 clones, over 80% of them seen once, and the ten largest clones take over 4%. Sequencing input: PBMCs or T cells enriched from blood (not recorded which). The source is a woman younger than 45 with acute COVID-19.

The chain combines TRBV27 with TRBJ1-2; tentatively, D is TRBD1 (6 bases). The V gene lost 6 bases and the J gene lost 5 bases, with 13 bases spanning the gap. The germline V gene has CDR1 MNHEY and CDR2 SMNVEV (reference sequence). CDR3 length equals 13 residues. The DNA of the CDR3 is TGTGCCAGCAGCTTAGGGGGGGGATATGGCTACACCTTC. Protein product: CASSLGGGYGYTF.

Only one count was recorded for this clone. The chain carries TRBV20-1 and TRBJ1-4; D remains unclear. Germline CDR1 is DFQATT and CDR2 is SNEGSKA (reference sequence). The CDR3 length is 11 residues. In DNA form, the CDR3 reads TGCAGCGTCCTTAATAATGAAAAACTGTTTTTT. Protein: CSVLNNEKLFF.

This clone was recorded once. The CDR3, as DNA: TGTGCCAGCAGCGTACAACCGGGACAGGGGAGGGATACGCAGTATTTT. Translating it yields CASSVQPGQGRDTQYF. The V call is TRBV14, the J call TRBJ2-3, with 10 bases lining up with TRBD1. The germline V gene has CDR1 SGHDN and CDR2 FVKESK. Germline trimming cut 5 bases from V and 6 bases from J; bases unmatched to any gene: 11. This CDR3 is 16 amino acids long.

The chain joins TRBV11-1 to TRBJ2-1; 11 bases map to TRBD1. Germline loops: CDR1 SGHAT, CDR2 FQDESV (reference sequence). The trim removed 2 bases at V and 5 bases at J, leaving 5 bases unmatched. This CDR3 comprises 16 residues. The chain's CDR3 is CASSLNPGQGDNEQFF. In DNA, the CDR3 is TGTGCCAGCAGCTTAAACCCGGGACAGGGGGACAATGAGCAGTTCTTC. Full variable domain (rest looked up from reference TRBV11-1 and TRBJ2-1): EAEVAQSPRYKITEKSQAVAFWCDPISGHATLYWYRQILGQGPELLVQFQDESVVDDSQLPKDRFSAERLKGVDSTLKIQPAELGDSAMYLCASSLNPGQGDNEQFFGPGTRLTVL.

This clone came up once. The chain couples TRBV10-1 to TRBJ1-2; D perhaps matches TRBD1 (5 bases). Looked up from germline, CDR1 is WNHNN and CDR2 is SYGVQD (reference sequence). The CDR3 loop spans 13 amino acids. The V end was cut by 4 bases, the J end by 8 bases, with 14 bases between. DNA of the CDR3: TGCGCCAGCAGTGCGGTGGCAGGGCACGGCTACACCTTC. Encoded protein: CASSAVAGHGYTF.

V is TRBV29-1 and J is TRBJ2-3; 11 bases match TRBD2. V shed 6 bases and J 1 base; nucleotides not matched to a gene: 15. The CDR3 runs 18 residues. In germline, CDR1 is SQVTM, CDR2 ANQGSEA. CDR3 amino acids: CSVPPLAGGPIGTDTQYF. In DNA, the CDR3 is TGCAGCGTGCCCCCCCTAGCGGGAGGACCCATCGGCACAGATACGCAGTATTTT.

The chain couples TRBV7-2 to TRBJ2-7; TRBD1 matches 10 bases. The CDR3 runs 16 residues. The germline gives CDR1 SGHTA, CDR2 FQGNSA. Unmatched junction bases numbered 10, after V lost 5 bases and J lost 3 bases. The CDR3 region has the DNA TGTGCCAGCAGCCTAGGGTCCGGGACAGGGGTCTACGAGCAGTACTTC. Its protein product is CASSLGSGTGVYEQYF.

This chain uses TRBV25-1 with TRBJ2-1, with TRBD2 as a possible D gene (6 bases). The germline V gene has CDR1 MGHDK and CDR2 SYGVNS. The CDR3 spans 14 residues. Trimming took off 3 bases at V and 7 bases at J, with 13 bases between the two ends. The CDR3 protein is CASSELEGWNEQFF. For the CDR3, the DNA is TGTGCCAGCAGTGAGTTGGAGGGCTGGAATGAGCAGTTCTTC.

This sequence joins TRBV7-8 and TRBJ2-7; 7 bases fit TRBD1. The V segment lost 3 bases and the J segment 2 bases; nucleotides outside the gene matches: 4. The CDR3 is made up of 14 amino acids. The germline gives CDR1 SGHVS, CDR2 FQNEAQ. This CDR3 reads CASSFLGTAYEQYF. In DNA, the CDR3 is TGTGCCAGCAGCTTTTTAGGGACAGCCTACGAGCAGTACTTC.

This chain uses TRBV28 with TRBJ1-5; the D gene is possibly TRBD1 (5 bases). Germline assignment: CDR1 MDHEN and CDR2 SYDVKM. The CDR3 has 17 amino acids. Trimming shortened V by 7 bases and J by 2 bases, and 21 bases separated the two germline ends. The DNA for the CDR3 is TGTGCCAGCAAGGTCGTCGACAGCATCCTTGGCAATCAGCCCCAGCATTTT. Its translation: CASKVVDSILGNQPQHF.

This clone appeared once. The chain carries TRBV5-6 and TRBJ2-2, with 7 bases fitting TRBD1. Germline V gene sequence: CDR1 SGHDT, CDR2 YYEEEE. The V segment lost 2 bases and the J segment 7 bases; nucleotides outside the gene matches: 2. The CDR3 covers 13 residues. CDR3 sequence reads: CASSFQGVGELFF. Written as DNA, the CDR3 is TGTGCCAGCAGCTTCCAGGGGGTCGGGGAGCTGTTTTTT.

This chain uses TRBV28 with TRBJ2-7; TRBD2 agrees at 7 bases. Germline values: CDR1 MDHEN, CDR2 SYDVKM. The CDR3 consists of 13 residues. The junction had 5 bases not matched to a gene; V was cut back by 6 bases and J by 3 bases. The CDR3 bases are TGTGCCAGCAGCCCTGGACTAGTCTACGAGCAGTACTTC. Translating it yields CASSPGLVYEQYF.

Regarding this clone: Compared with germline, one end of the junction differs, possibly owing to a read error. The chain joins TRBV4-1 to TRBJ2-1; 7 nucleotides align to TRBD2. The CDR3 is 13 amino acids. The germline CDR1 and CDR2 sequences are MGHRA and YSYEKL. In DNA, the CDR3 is TGCGCCAGCAGCCAAGATGAAAAGCGGGATCGGATCTTC. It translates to CASSQDEKRDRIF.

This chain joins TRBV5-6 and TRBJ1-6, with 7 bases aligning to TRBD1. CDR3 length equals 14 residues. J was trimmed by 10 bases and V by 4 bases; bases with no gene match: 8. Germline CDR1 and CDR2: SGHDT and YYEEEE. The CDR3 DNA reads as TGTGCCAGCAGCGCCGGACAGGATTCCTCACCCCTCCACTTT. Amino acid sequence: CASSAGQDSSPLHF.

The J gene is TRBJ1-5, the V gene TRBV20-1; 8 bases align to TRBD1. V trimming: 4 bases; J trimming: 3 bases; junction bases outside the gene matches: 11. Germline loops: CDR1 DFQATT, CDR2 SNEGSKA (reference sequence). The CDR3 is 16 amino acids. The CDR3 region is CSAIDQDRAFNQPQHF. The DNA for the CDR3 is TGCAGTGCTATTGATCAGGACAGGGCATTCAATCAGCCCCAGCATTTT.

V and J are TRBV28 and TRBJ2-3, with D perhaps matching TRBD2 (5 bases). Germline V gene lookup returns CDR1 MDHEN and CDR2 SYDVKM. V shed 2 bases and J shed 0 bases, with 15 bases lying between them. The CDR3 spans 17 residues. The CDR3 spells CASSLRGRLTSTDTQYF. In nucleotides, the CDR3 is TGTGCCAGCAGTTTAAGAGGGCGGCTGACTAGCACAGATACGCAGTATTTT.

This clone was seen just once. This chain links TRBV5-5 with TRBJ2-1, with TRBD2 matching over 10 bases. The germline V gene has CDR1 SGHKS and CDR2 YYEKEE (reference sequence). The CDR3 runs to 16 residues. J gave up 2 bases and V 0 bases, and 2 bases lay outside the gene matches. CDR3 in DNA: TGTGCCAGCAGCTTGGTGCTAGCGGGAGCCTACAATGAGCAGTTCTTC. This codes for CASSLVLAGAYNEQFF.